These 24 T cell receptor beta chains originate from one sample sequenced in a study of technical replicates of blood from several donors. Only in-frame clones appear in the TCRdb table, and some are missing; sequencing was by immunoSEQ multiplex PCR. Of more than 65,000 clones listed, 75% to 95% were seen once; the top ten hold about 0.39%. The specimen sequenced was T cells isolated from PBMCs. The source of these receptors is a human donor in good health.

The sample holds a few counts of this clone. The CDR3 spells CASSQDIWSGNTEAFF. The DNA of the CDR3 is TGCGCCAGCAGCCAAGATATCTGGTCGGGGAACACTGAAGCTTTCTTT. The V gene is TRBV4-1, the J gene TRBJ1-1; D ambiguous. Between the trimmed V and J ends, which lost 0 bases and 1 base, there was a span of 12 bases. Looked up from germline, CDR1 is MGHRA and CDR2 is YSYEKL. The CDR3 runs to 16 residues.

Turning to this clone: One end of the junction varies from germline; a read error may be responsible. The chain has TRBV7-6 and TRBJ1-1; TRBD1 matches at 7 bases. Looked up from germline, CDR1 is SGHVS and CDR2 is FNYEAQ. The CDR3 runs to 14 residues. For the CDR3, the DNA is TGTGCCAGCACCTTAAGCCAGGGGGACACTGAAGCTTTCTTT. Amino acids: CASTLSQGDTEAFF.

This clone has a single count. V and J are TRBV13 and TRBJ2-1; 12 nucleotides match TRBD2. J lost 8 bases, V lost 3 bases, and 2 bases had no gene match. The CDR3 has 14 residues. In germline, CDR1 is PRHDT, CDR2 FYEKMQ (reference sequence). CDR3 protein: CASSLGLAGHEQFF. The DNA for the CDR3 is TGTGCCAGCAGCTTGGGACTAGCGGGCCATGAGCAGTTCTTC.

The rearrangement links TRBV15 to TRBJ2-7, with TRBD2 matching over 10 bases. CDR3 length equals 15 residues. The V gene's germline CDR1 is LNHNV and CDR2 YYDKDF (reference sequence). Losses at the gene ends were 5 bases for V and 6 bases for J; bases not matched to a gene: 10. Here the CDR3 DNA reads TGTGCCACCAGCCCCCGGCTAGCGGGAGCGGGCGAGCAGTACTTC. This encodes CATSPRLAGAGEQYF.

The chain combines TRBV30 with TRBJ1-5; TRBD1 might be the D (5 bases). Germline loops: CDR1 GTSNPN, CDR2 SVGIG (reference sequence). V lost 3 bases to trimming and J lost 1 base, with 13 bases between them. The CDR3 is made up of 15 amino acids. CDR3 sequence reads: CAWRGQGRSNQPQHF. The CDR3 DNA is TGTGCCTGGAGAGGGCAGGGAAGGAGCAATCAGCCCCAGCATTTT.

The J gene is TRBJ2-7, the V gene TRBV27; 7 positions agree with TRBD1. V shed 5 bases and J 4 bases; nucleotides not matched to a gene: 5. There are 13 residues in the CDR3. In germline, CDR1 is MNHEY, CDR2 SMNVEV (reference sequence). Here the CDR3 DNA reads TGTGCCAGCAGTCCCCGACAGGGATACGAGCAGTACTTC. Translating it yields CASSPRQGYEQYF.

Here the CDR3 reads CASSSGSGDEKLFF. The CDR3 DNA reads as TGTGCCAGCAGCTCGGGATCGGGGGATGAAAAACTGTTTTTT. The chain employs TRBV9 and TRBJ1-4; TRBD1 might be the D (5 bases). The V gene lost 4 bases and the J gene lost 6 bases, with 13 bases spanning the gap. The CDR3 contains 14 residues. Germline assignment: CDR1 SGDLS and CDR2 YYNGEE.

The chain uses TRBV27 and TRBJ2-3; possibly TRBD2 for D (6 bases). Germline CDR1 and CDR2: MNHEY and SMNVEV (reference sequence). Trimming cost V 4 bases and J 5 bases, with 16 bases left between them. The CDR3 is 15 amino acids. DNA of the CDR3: TGTGCCAGCAGTTCCGGGACGGGAGTGGGAGATACGCAGTATTTT. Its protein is CASSSGTGVGDTQYF.

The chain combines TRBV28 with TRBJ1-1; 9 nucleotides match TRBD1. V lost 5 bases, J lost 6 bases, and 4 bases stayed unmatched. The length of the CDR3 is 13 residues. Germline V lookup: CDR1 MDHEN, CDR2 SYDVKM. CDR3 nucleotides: TGTGCCAGCAGTCCAACAGGGGGCCCTGAAGCTTTCTTT. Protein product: CASSPTGGPEAFF.

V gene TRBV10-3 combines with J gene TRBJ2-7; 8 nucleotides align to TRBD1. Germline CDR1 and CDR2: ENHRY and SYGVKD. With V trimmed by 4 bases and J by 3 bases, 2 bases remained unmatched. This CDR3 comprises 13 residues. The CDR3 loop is CAISGTGIYEQYF. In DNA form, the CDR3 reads TGTGCCATCAGTGGGACAGGGATCTACGAGCAGTACTTC.

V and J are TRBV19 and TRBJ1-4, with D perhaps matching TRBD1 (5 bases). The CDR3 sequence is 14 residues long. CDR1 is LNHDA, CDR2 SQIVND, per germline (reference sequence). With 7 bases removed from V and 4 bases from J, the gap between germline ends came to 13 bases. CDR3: CASKSGLVNEKLFF. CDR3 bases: TGTGCCAGTAAGTCGGGACTGGTTAATGAAAAACTGTTTTTT.

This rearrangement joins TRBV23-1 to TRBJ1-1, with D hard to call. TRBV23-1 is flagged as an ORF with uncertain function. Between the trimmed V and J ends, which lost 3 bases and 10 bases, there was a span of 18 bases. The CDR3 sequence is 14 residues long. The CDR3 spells CASSHISGPRGAFF. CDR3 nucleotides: TGCGCCAGCAGTCATATCTCAGGTCCCCGGGGAGCTTTCTTT.

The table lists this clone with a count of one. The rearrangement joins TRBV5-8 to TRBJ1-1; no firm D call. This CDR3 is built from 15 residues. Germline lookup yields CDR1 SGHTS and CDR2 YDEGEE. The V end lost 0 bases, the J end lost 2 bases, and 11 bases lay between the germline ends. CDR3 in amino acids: CASSLDPGLNTEAFF. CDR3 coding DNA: TGTGCCAGCAGCTTGGATCCAGGACTAAACACTGAAGCTTTCTTT. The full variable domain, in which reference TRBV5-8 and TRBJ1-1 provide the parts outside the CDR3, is EAGVTQSPTHLIKTRGQQATLRCSPISGHTSVYWYQQALGLGLQFLLWYDEGEERNRGNFPPRFSGRQFPNYSSELNVNALELEDSALYLCASSLDPGLNTEAFFGQGTRLTVV.

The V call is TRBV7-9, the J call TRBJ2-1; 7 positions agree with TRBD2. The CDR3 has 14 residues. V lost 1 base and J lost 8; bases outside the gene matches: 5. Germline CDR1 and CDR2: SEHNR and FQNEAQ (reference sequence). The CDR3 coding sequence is TGTGCCAGCAGCTTAGGCGCGGGGGAATATGAGCAGTTCTTC. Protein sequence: CASSLGAGEYEQFF.

Here the CDR3 reads CASSVGDSDYYEQYF. CDR3 in DNA: TGTGCCAGCAGCGTAGGAGATAGCGACTATTACGAGCAGTACTTC. The chain uses TRBV9 and TRBJ2-7; possibly TRBD2 for D (5 bases). The V end lost 0 bases, the J end lost 4 bases, and 14 bases lay between the germline ends. Germline values: CDR1 SGDLS, CDR2 YYNGEE. The CDR3 sequence is 15 residues long. The complete variable domain, with remaining parts taken from reference TRBV9 and TRBJ2-7, reads DSGVTQTPKHLITATGQRVTLRCSPRSGDLSVYWYQQSLDQGLQFLIQYYNGEERAKGNILERFSAQQFPDLHSELNLSSLELGDSALYFCASSVGDSDYYEQYFGPGTRLTVT.

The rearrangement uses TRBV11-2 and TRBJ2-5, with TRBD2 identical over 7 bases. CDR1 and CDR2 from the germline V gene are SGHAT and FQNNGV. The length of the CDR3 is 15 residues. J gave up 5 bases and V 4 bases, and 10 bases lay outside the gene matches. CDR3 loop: CASSYPTGSGETQYF. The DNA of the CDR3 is TGTGCCAGCAGCTATCCCACTGGTAGCGGGGAGACCCAGTACTTC.

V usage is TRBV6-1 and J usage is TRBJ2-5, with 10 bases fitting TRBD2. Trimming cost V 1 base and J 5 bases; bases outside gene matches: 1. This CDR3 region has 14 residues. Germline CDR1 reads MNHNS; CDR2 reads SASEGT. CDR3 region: CASSEDSGRETQYF. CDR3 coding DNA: TGTGCCAGCAGTGAAGATAGCGGGAGGGAGACCCAGTACTTC.

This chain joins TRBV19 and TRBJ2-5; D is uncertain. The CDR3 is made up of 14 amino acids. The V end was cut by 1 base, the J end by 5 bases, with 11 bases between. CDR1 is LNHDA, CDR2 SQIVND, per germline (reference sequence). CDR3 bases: TGTGCCAGTAGTATAGCCCAACTCAGGGAGACCCAGTACTTC. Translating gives CASSIAQLRETQYF.

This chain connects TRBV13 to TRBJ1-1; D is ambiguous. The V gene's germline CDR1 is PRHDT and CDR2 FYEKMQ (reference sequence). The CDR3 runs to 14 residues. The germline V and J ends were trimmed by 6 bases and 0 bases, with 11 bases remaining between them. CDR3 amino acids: CASRAEFLNTEAFF. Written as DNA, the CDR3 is TGTGCCAGCAGGGCGGAATTCTTGAACACTGAAGCTTTCTTT.

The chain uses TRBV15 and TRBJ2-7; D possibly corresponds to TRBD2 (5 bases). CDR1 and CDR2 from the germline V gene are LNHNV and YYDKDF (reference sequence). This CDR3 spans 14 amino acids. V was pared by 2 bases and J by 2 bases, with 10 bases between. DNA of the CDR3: TGTGCCACCAGCAGATCACCGGGAACCTACGAGCAGTACTTC. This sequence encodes CATSRSPGTYEQYF.

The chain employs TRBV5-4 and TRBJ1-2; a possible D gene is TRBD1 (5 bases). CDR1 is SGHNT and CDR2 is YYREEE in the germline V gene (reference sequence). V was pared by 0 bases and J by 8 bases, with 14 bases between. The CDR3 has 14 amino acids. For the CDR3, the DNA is TGTGCCAGCAGCTTGGGCGGTCAGGGAAGCGGCTACACCTTC. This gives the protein CASSLGGQGSGYTF.

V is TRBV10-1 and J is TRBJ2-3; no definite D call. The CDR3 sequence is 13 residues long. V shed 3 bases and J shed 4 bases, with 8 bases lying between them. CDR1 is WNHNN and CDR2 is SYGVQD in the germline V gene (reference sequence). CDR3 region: CASSDLVADTQYF. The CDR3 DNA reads TGCGCCAGCAGTGACCTAGTTGCAGATACGCAGTATTTT.

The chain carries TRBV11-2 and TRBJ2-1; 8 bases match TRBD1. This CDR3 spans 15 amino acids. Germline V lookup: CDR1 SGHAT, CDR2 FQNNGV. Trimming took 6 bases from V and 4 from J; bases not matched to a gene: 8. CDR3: CASSPPDREYNEQFF. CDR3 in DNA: TGTGCCAGCAGTCCACCGGACAGGGAATACAATGAGCAGTTCTTC.

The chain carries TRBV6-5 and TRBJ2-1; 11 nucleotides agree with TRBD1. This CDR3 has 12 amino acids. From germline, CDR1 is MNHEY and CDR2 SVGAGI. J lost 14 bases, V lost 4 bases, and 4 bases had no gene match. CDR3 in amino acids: CASSWTGGAKFF. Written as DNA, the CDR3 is TGTGCCAGCAGTTGGACAGGGGGCGCGAAGTTCTTC.